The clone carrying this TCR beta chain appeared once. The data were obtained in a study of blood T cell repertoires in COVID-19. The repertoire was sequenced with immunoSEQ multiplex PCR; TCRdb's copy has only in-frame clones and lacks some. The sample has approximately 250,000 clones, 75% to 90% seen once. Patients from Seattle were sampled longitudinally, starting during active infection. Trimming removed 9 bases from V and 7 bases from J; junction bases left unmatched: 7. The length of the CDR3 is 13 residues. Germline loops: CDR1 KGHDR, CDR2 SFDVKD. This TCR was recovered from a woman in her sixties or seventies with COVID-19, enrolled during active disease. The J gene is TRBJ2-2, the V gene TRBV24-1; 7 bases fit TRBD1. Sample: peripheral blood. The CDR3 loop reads CATFDREVGELFF. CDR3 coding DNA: TGTGCCACCTTCGACAGGGAAGTCGGGGAGCTGTTTTTT.